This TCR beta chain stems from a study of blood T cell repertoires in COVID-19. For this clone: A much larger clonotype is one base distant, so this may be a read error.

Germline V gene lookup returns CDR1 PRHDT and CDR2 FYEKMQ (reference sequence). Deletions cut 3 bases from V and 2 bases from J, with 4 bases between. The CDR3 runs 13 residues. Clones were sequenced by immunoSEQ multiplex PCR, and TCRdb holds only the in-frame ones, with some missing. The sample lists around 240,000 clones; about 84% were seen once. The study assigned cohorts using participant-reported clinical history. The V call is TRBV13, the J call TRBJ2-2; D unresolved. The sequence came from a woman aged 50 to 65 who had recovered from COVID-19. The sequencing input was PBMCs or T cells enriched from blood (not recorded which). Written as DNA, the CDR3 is TGTGCCAGCAGCTTTAGTAACACCGGGGAGCTGTTTTTT. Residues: CASSFSNTGELFF.